The clone carrying this T cell receptor (beta chain) was recorded at least ten times. The antigen is unknown. Uncontrolled infection, other autoimmune disease, pregnancy or lactation excluded patients. Diagnoses rested on clinical symptoms, serum thyroxine and TRAb, thyroid ultrasound and orbital computed tomography. Germline V gene sequence: CDR1 MDHEN, CDR2 SYDVKM. CDR3 length: 13 residues. Trimming shortened V by 5 bases and J by 5 bases, and 13 bases separated the two germline ends. This sample is part of a study of T cells in Graves' hyperthyroidism and ophthalmopathy. Study conclusions and caveats: Expanded thyroid clonotypes (above 0.001) were mostly also found in blood.

The source material, RNA transcripts, was used to amplify TCR beta CDR3 regions. HTBI primers were employed in a first-round RT-PCR of the TCR CDR3. MiXCR was run by TCRdb on the multiplex PCR reads, yielding one entry per CDR3 protein. Here the sample spans 200,000 to 300,000 distinct CDR3 sequences, about a sixth being singletons. The chain carries TRBV28 and TRBJ2-7; tentatively, D is TRBD1 (6 bases). Sequencing was performed on blood. The receptor was derived from a woman between 18 and 29 years old with Graves' ophthalmopathy. The CDR3 nucleotides read TGTGCCAGCAGTCGGTACAGGGACCACGAGCAGTACTTC. It codes for CASSRYRDHEQYF.